This T cell receptor (beta chain) appears in the sequencing data of a study of blood T cell repertoires in COVID-19. Study details: The origin of the acute and convalescent COVID-19 samples was the United States, Italy and Spain. The cDNA or gDNA used as material had been derived from T cells, B-cell-depleted T cells, or PBMCs.

Per the original data handling: Nucleated cell number was recorded as an estimate derived from reference gene primer amplification. The method was immunoSEQ multiplex PCR; TCRdb's version includes in-frame clones alone and lacks a portion of them. V, J and clone size were drawn from that table, and D and trimming were deduced from the DNA. This table holds fewer than 40,000 clones, approximately 80% found once. Sequencing was performed on peripheral blood. This receptor was taken from a man older than 75 with acute or convalescent COVID-19.

The CDR3 here is CASSLGQGGYGGNQPQHF. In DNA form, the CDR3 reads TGTGCCAGCAGTCTCGGACAGGGTGGCTATGGGGGCAATCAGCCCCAGCATTTT. The chain carries TRBV7-9 and TRBJ1-5; the match to TRBD1 covers 8 bases. CDR1 and CDR2 from the germline V gene are SEHNR and FQNEAQ (reference sequence). Trimming cost V 6 bases and J 2 bases; bases outside gene matches: 15. The CDR3 has 18 residues.